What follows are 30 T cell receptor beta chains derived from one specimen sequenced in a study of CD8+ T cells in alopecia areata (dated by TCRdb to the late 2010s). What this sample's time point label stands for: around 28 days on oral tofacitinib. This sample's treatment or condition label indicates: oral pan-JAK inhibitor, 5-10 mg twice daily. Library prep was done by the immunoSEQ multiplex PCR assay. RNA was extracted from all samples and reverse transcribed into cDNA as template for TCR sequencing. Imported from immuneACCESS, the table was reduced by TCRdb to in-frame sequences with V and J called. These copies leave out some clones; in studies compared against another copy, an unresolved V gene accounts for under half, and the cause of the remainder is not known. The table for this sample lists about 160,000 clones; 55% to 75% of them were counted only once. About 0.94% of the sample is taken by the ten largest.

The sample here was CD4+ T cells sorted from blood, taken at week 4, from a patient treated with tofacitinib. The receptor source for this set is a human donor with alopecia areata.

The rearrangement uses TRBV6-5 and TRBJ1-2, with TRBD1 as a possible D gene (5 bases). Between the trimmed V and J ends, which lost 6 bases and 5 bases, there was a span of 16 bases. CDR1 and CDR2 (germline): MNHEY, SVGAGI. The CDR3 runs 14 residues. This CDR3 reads CASSGWGEKYGYTF. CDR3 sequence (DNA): TGTGCCAGCAGCGGGTGGGGGGAAAAGTATGGCTACACCTTC.

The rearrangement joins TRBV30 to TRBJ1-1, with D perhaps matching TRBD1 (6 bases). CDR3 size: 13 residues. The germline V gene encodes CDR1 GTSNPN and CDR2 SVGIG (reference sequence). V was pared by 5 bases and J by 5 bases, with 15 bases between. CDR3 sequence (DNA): TGTGCCTGGCGCGTGGGGGGGCGGACTGAAGCTTTCTTT. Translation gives CAWRVGGRTEAFF.

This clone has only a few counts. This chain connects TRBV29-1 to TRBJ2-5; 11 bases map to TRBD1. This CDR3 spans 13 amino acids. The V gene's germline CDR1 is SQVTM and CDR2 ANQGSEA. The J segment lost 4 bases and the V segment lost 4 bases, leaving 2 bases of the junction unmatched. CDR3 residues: CSVGDRGGETQYF. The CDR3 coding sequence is TGCAGCGTTGGGGACAGGGGGGGAGAGACCCAGTACTTC.

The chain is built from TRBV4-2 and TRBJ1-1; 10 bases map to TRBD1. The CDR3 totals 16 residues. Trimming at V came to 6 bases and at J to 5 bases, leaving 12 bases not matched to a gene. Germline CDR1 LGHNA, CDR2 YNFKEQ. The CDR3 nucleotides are TGTGCCAGCAGACTTGGACAGGGGGGTCGAGAGACTGAAGCTTTCTTT. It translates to CASRLGQGGRETEAFF.

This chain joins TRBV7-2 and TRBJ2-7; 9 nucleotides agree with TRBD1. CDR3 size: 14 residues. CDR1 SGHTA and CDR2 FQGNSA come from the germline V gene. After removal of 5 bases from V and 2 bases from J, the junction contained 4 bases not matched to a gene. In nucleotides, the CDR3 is TGTGCCAGCAGCGAACAGGGGGCGGCCTACGAGCAGTACTTC. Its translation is CASSEQGAAYEQYF.

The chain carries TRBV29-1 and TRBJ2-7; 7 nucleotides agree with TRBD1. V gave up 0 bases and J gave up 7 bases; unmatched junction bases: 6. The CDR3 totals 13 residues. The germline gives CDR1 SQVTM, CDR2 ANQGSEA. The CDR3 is CSVEEDTRGEQYF. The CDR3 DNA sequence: TGCAGCGTTGAAGAGGACACCAGGGGGGAGCAGTACTTC.

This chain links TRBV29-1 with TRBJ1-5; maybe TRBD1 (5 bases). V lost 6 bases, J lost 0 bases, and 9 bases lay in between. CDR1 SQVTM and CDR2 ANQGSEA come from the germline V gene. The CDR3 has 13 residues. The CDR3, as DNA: TGCAGCGTCAGGGATAGTAGCAATCAGCCCCAGCATTTT. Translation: CSVRDSSNQPQHF. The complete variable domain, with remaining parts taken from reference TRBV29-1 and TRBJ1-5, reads SAVISQKPSRDICQRGTSLTIQCQVDSQVTMMFWYRQQPGQSLTLIATANQGSEATYESGFVIDKFPISRPNLTFSTLTVSNMSPEDSSIYLCSVRDSSNQPQHFGDGTRLSIL.

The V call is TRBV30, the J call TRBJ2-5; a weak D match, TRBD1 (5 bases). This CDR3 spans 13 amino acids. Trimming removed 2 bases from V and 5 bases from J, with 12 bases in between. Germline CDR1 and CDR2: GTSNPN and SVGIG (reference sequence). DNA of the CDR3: TGTGCCTGGAGTCTGTCAAAGGGGGAGACCCAGTACTTC. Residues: CAWSLSKGETQYF. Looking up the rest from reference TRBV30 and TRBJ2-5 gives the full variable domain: SQTIHQWPATLVQPVGSPLSLECTVEGTSNPNLYWYRQAAGRGLQLLFYSVGIGQISSEVPQNLSASRPQDRQFILSSKKLLLSDSGFYLCAWSLSKGETQYFGPGTRLLVL.

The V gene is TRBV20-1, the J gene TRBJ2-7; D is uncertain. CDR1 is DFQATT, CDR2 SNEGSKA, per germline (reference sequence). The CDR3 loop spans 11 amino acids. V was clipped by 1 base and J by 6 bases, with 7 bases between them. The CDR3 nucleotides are TGCAGTGCTAGAGCGCCGGGCGAGCAGTACTTC. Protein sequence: CSARAPGEQYF.

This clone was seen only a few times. CDR3 nucleotides: TGCAGCGTTGGGTTAGCCCGCGACCTCTATGGCTACACCTTC. Translating it yields CSVGLARDLYGYTF. The chain joins TRBV29-1 to TRBJ1-2; D gene unclear. The CDR3 spans 14 residues. Germline V gives CDR1 SQVTM, CDR2 ANQGSEA. Trimming took 4 bases from V and 4 from J, leaving 16 bases between them. Together with reference TRBV29-1 and TRBJ1-2, the CDR3 gives the full variable domain: SAVISQKPSRDICQRGTSLTIQCQVDSQVTMMFWYRQQPGQSLTLIATANQGSEATYESGFVIDKFPISRPNLTFSTLTVSNMSPEDSSIYLCSVGLARDLYGYTFGSGTRLTVV.

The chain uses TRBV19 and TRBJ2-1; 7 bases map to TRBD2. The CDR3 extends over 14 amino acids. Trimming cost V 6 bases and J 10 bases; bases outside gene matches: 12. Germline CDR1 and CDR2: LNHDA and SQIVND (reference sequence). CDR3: CASSPPGFGGEQFF. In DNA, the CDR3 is TGTGCCAGTAGCCCCCCAGGCTTCGGGGGGGAGCAGTTCTTC.

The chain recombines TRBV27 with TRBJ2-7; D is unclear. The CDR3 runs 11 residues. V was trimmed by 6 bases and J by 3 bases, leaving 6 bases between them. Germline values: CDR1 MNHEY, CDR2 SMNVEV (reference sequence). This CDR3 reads CASSRHYEQYF. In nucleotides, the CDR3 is TGTGCCAGCAGCCGTCACTACGAGCAGTACTTC.

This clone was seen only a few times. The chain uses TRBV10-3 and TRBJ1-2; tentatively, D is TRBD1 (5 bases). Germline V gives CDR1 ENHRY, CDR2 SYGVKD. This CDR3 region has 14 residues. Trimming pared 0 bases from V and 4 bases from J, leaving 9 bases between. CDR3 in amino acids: CAISESGRTYGYTF. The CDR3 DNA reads TGTGCCATCAGTGAGTCGGGACGGACCTATGGCTACACCTTC.

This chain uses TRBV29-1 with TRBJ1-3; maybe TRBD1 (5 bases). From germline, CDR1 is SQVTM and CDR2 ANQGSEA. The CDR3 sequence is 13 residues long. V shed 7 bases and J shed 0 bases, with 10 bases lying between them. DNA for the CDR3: TGCAGCGCCCAGGGATTCTCTGGAAACACCATATATTTT. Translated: CSAQGFSGNTIYF. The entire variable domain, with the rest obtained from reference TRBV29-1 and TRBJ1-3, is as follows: SAVISQKPSRDICQRGTSLTIQCQVDSQVTMMFWYRQQPGQSLTLIATANQGSEATYESGFVIDKFPISRPNLTFSTLTVSNMSPEDSSIYLCSAQGFSGNTIYFGEGSWLTVV.

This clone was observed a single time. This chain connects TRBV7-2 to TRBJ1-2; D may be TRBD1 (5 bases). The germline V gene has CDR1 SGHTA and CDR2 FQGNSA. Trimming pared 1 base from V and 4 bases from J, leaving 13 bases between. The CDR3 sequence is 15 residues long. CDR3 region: CASSLDTRVAYGYTF. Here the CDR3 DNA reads TGTGCCAGCAGCTTAGACACCAGGGTTGCCTATGGCTACACCTTC.

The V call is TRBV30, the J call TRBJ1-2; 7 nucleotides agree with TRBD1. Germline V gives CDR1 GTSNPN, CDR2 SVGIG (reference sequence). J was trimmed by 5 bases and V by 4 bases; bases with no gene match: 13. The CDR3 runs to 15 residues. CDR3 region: CAWNEGTVGKYGYTF. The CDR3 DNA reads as TGTGCCTGGAATGAGGGGACAGTGGGGAAGTATGGCTACACCTTC.

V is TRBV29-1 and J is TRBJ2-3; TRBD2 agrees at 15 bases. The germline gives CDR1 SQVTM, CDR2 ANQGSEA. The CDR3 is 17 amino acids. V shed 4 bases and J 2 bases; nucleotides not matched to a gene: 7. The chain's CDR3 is CSVGPGLAGGYTDTQYF. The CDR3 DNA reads TGCAGCGTTGGACCGGGACTAGCGGGGGGATACACAGATACGCAGTATTTT.

Here the CDR3 reads CASSSGQGNQPQHF. The CDR3, as DNA: TGTGCCAGCAGCTCGGGACAGGGCAATCAGCCCCAGCATTTT. The chain links TRBV7-8 to TRBJ1-5, with TRBD1 matching over 8 bases. The germline gives CDR1 SGHVS, CDR2 FQNEAQ. The CDR3 totals 14 residues. J gave up 2 bases and V 4 bases, and 1 base lay outside the gene matches.

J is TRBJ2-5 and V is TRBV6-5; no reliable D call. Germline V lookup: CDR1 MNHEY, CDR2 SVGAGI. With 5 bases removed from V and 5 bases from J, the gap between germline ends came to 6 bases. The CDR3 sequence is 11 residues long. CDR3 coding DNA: TGTGCCAGCAGTCGGGCGGAGACCCAGTACTTC. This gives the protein CASSRAETQYF.

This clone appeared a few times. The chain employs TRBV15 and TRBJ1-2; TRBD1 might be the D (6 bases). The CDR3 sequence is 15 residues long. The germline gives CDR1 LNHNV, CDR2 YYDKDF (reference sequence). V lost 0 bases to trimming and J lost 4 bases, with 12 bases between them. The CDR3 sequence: CATSRDGGTTYGYTF. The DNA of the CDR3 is TGTGCCACCAGCAGAGATGGCGGGACAACCTATGGCTACACCTTC.

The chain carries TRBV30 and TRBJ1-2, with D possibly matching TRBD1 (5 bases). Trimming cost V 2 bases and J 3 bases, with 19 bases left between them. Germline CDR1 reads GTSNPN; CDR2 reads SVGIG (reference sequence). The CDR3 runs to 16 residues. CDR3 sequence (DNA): TGTGCCTGGAGTACTTGGACTTTGGGCAGGGACTATGGCTACACCTTC. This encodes CAWSTWTLGRDYGYTF.

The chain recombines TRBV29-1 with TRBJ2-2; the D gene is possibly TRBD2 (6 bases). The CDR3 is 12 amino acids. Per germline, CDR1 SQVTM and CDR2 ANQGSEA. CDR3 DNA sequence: TGCAGAAGGAGGGGTACCACCGGGGAGCTGTTTTTT. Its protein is CRRRGTTGELFF.

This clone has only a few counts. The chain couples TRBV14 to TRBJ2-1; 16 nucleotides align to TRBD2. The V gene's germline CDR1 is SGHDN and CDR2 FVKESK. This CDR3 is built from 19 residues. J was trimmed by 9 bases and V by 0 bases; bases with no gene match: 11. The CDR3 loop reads CASSQDGGTSGGVLGEQFF. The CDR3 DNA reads TGTGCCAGCAGCCAAGATGGCGGGACTAGCGGGGGGGTGCTAGGTGAGCAGTTCTTC.

CDR3 residues: CACSRDSNTGELFF. CDR3 nucleotides: TGTGCCTGCTCCCGGGACAGCAACACCGGGGAGCTGTTTTTT. This chain links TRBV30 with TRBJ2-2; 7 bases match TRBD1. Germline V gives CDR1 GTSNPN, CDR2 SVGIG (reference sequence). The CDR3 is made up of 14 amino acids. With V trimmed by 6 bases and J by 2 bases, 6 bases remained unmatched.

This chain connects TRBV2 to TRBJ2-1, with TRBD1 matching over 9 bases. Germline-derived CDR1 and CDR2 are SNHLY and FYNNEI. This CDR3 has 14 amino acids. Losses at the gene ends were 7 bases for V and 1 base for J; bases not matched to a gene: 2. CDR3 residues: CASKDRGSYNEQFF. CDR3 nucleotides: TGTGCCAGCAAGGACAGGGGATCCTACAATGAGCAGTTCTTC. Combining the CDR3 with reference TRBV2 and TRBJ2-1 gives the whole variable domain EPEVTQTPSHQVTQMGQEVILRCVPISNHLYFYWYRQILGQKVEFLVSFYNNEISEKSEIFDDQFSVERPDGSNFTLKIRSTKLEDSAMYFCASKDRGSYNEQFFGPGTRLTVL.

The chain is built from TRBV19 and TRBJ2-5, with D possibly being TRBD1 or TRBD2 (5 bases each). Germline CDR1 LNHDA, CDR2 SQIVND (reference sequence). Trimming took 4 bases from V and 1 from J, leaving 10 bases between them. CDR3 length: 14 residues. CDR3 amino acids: CASSSSRGQETQYF. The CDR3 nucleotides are TGTGCCAGTAGTAGTTCGAGGGGCCAAGAGACCCAGTACTTC.

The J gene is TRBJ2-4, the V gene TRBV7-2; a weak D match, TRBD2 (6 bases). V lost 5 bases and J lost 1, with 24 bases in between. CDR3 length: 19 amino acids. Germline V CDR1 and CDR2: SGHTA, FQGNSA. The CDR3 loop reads CASSPRSWALALAKNIQYF. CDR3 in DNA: TGTGCCAGCAGCCCTCGATCCTGGGCCCTAGCGCTGGCCAAAAACATTCAGTACTTC.

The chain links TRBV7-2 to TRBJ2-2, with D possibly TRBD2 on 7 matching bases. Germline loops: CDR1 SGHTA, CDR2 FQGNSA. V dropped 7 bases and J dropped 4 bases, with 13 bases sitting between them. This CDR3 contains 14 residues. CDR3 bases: TGTGCCAGCACGCTGGGGGGGCTCACCGGGGAGCTGTTTTTT. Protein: CASTLGGLTGELFF. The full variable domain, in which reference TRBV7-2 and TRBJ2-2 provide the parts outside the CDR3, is GAGVSQSPSNKVTEKGKDVELRCDPISGHTALYWYRQSLGQGLEFLIYFQGNSAPDKSGLPSDRFSAERTGGSVSTLTIQRTQQEDSAVYLCASTLGGLTGELFFGEGSRLTVL.

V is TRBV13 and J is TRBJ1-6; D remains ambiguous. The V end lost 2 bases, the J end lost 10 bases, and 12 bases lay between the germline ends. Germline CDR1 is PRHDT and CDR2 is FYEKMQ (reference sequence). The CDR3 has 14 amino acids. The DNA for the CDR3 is TGTGCCAGCAGCTTACTGGCCAAGGACTCACCCCTCCACTTT. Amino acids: CASSLLAKDSPLHF.

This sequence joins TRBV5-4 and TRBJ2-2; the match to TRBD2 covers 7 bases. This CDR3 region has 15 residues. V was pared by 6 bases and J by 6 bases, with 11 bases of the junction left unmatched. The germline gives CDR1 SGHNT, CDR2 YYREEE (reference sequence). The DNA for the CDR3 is TGTGCCAGCACCCCCCCGGGAGGAGGGGCCGGGGAGCTGTTTTTT. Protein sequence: CASTPPGGGAGELFF.